This is a list of T cell receptor beta chains from one sample in a study of T cell responses to AZD1222 COVID-19 vaccine. Profiled with immunoSEQ multiplex PCR; TCRdb holds only in-frame clones, not every one. The data show about 79,000 clones, 80% seen once. Sample: peripheral blood, taken on day 0 of AZD1222 vaccination. These TCRs come from an adult in good health. Both conserved end residues are trimmed from each CDR3.

V gene	J gene	CDR3 protein
TRBV5-1	TRBJ2-7	ASSLDFYVGPYEQY
TRBV5-6	TRBJ1-1	ASSPSPNTEAF
TRBV28	TRBJ2-5	ASSRGTRIQTQY
TRBV5-1	TRBJ2-1	ASSLGKRGGLYNEQF
TRBV12-3/TRBV12-4	TRBJ1-2	ASSLIRNYGYT
TRBV18	TRBJ1-4	ASSPLMGSEKLF
TRBV18	TRBJ1-1	ASSSAGGNTEAF
TRBV5-8	TRBJ1-2	ASSFQLVGTGYGYT
TRBV6-5	TRBJ1-6	ASMEVDGAPLH
TRBV7-9	TRBJ2-2	ASSPNTGELF
TRBV5-1	TRBJ1-4	ASSPTDRGYEKLF
TRBV7-9	TRBJ2-7	ASSLDLFYYEQY
TRBV30	TRBJ2-5	AWSKGGTSGRLGAETQY
TRBV6-5	TRBJ1-1	AGGTENTEAF
TRBV19	TRBJ1-1	ASSRQGARGARRNTEAF
TRBV4-1	TRBJ1-4	ASSQEPATNEKLF
TRBV29-1	TRBJ2-7	SVDRGYEQY
TRBV4-1	TRBJ1-1	ASSQDLRNTEAF
TRBV15	TRBJ1-6	ATSRDPQNSPLH
TRBV3-1/TRBV3-2	TRBJ2-7	ASSHGLYEQY
TRBV27	TRBJ2-1	ASGQTGTGYNEQF
TRBV5-1	TRBJ1-6	ASRGTGENSPLH
TRBV4-1	TRBJ1-1	ASRGQANTEAF
TRBV15	TRBJ1-3	ATRLTRNSGNTIY
TRBV2	TRBJ1-1	ASSVRGGLDTEAF
TRBV7-2	TRBJ2-3	ASSQIGTSASGYTQY